This T cell receptor (beta chain) emerged from a study of OX40 agonist ivuxolimab in advanced cancers. On the study more broadly: Checkpoint inhibitors had been given previously to around 38% of patients.

Germline CDR1 is MDHEN and CDR2 is SYDVKM. V lost 6 bases to trimming and J lost 4 bases, with 12 bases between them. This CDR3 region has 13 residues. Sequencing used immunoSEQ multiplex PCR; TCRdb keeps in-frame clones, though not all of them. The data show 75,000 to 90,000 clones, more than 80% seen once. The chain carries TRBV28 and TRBJ1-2, with TRBD1 as a possible D gene (6 bases). The TCR sequence derives from an adult with an advanced solid tumor such as melanoma, head and neck, liver or kidney cancer. This material consisted of CD4+ or CD8+ T cells sorted from blood, taken in a trial of the OX40 agonist ivuxolimab. CDR3 nucleotides: TGTGCCAGCAGCGAACAGGGAGGCTATGGCTACACCTTC. Translating it yields CASSEQGGYGYTF.